This note documents a single T cell receptor beta chain sequence. Clones were sequenced by immunoSEQ multiplex PCR, and TCRdb holds only the in-frame ones, with some missing. The sample includes approximately 11,000 clones, 90% to 95% of them seen just once. The record originates from a study of somatic mutations in cytotoxic T cells in rheumatoid arthritis. The origin of this receptor is a woman aged 18-35 years with rheumatoid arthritis. The sample consisted of CD8+ T cells sorted from blood.

As DNA, the CDR3 is TGTGCCAGCAGTGAAATGGTAGGGGGTCGGGGCACTGAAGCTTTCTTT. Translating it yields CASSEMVGGRGTEAFF. The V call is TRBV6-1, the J call TRBJ1-1, with TRBD1 as a possible D gene (6 bases). This CDR3 is 16 amino acids long. V shed 2 bases and J shed 4 bases, with 17 bases lying between them. From germline, CDR1 is MNHNS and CDR2 SASEGT.